Following are 27 T cell receptor beta chains from one sample sequenced in a study of T cell repertoires in aging, cancer and after chemotherapy. Multiplex touch-down PCR with TRB-A/B primers amplified rearranged V-D-J TRB sequences. MiXCR was run by TCRdb on the multiplex PCR reads, yielding one entry per CDR3 protein. This table holds around 10,000 distinct CDR3 sequences, under 40% found once. Amplification of TCR beta used genomic DNA extracted from peripheral blood. Specimen: blood. The receptors come from a human donor in good health.

Turning to this clonotype: This may come from a read error, since a much larger clone is one base off. This rearrangement joins TRBV19 to TRBJ2-1, with D possibly TRBD2 on 6 matching bases. V was cut by 3 bases and J by 2 bases, with 14 bases left in between. The CDR3 consists of 16 residues. Germline lookup yields CDR1 LNHDA and CDR2 SQIVND (reference sequence). CDR3 sequence: CASSISRRGTYNEQFF. CDR3 nucleotides: TGTGCCAGTAGTATCAGTCGGCGGGGCACCTACAATGAGCAGTTCTTC.

This clonotype was counted only a few times. The genes are TRBV19 and TRBJ1-2; unclear D gene. The V gene lost 5 bases and the J gene lost 3 bases, with 13 bases spanning the gap. The CDR3 is 14 residues long. CDR1 and CDR2 from the germline V gene are LNHDA and SQIVND (reference sequence). This CDR3 is CASSVPAFDYGYTF. The CDR3 nucleotides are TGTGCCAGTAGTGTCCCGGCCTTCGACTATGGCTACACCTTC. Full variable domain (remainder filled in from reference TRBV19 and TRBJ1-2): DGGITQSPKYLFRKEGQNVTLSCEQNLNHDAMYWYRQDPGQGLRLIYYSQIVNDFQKGDIAEGYSVSREKKESFPLTVTSAQKNPTAFYLCASSVPAFDYGYTFGSGTRLTVV.

The J gene is TRBJ2-7, the V gene TRBV18, with 8 nucleotides matching TRBD1. The germline gives CDR1 KGHSH, CDR2 LQKENI. This CDR3 has 14 residues. Trimming at V came to 3 bases and at J to 3 bases, leaving 4 bases not matched to a gene. The CDR3 DNA reads as TGTGCCAGCTCACCTAGAGGACAGGGCTACGAGCAGTACTTC. This codes for CASSPRGQGYEQYF. The variable domain in full, completed from reference TRBV18 and TRBJ2-7, reads NAGVMQNPRHLVRRRGQEARLRCSPMKGHSHVYWYRQLPEEGLKFMVYLQKENIIDESGMPKERFSAEFPKEGPSILRIQQVVRGDSAAYFCASSPRGQGYEQYFGPGTRLTVT.

This chain uses TRBV6-6 with TRBJ1-4; no definite D call. There are 16 residues in the CDR3. The V and J ends lost 5 bases and 0 bases respectively, with 13 bases between them. In germline, CDR1 is MNHNY, CDR2 SVGAGI (reference sequence). CDR3 residues: CASSPHRQTTNEKLFF. CDR3 bases: TGTGCCAGCAGTCCCCATCGACAAACAACTAATGAAAAACTGTTTTTT.

This chain connects TRBV29-1 to TRBJ1-1; TRBD1 matches at 8 bases. The ends lost 7 bases at V and 0 bases at J; junction bases unmatched: 7. CDR3 length: 14 amino acids. The germline V gene has CDR1 SQVTM and CDR2 ANQGSEA. The CDR3: CSALQQGVNTEAFF. The CDR3 DNA reads TGCAGCGCGCTTCAACAGGGGGTGAACACTGAAGCTTTCTTT.

This clonotype was counted a few times. The chain is built from TRBV5-5 and TRBJ1-2; TRBD1 matches at 9 bases. Germline V gene lookup returns CDR1 SGHKS and CDR2 YYEKEE (reference sequence). Unmatched junction bases numbered 4, after V lost 1 base and J lost 6 bases. The CDR3 runs 14 residues. Here the CDR3 reads CASSLPGQGNGYTF. The CDR3 DNA reads TGTGCCAGCAGCTTGCCGGGACAGGGCAATGGCTACACCTTC.

The chain couples TRBV29-1 to TRBJ1-2; D may be TRBD1 (6 bases). The germline CDR1 and CDR2 sequences are SQVTM and ANQGSEA. CDR3 length: 13 residues. Trimming pared 2 bases from V and 5 bases from J, leaving 12 bases between. CDR3 protein: CSVESGAGYGYTF. CDR3 DNA sequence: TGCAGCGTTGAATCGGGGGCTGGGTATGGCTACACCTTC. Drawing the rest from reference TRBV29-1 and TRBJ1-2, the complete variable domain is SAVISQKPSRDICQRGTSLTIQCQVDSQVTMMFWYRQQPGQSLTLIATANQGSEATYESGFVIDKFPISRPNLTFSTLTVSNMSPEDSSIYLCSVESGAGYGYTFGSGTRLTVV.

The table lists this clonotype with a few counts. The V and J genes are TRBV5-6 and TRBJ2-7; 9 positions match TRBD1. There are 13 residues in the CDR3. V trimming: 3 bases; J trimming: 3 bases; junction bases outside the gene matches: 1. CDR1 SGHDT and CDR2 YYEEEE come from the germline V gene. CDR3: CASSWGQGYEQYF. The DNA for the CDR3 is TGTGCCAGCAGCTGGGGACAGGGCTACGAGCAGTACTTC.

This clonotype has a single count. V gene TRBV5-4 combines with J gene TRBJ1-2; possibly TRBD1 for D (6 bases). CDR1 is SGHNT, CDR2 YYREEE, per germline (reference sequence). V lost 0 bases to trimming and J lost 6 bases, with 15 bases between them. CDR3 length equals 15 residues. Here the CDR3 reads CASSLAAVGGHGYTF. The CDR3 DNA follows: TGTGCCAGCAGCTTGGCCGCAGTCGGGGGCCATGGCTACACCTTC.

This clonotype was detected a few times. V gene TRBV27 combines with J gene TRBJ2-1; 7 nucleotides agree with TRBD2. Germline V CDR1 and CDR2: MNHEY, SMNVEV (reference sequence). This CDR3 contains 15 residues. V was clipped by 6 bases and J by 7 bases; unmatched bases: 12. Written as DNA, the CDR3 is TGTGCCAGCAGCGAACCCGGACTAGATCTGAATGAGCAGTTCTTC. This codes for CASSEPGLDLNEQFF.

In this sample, this clonotype turned up a few times. This sequence joins TRBV19 and TRBJ2-1; D is unresolved. In germline, CDR1 is LNHDA, CDR2 SQIVND (reference sequence). Trimming stripped 5 bases from V and 6 bases from J, with 17 bases between. This CDR3 spans 15 amino acids. The CDR3 here is CASSPRLYPLNEQFF. The CDR3 DNA reads TGTGCCAGTAGTCCTCGACTCTACCCTCTCAATGAGCAGTTCTTC.

The gene calls are TRBV6-1 and TRBJ2-1, with 12 bases that match TRBD2. The germline V gene has CDR1 MNHNS and CDR2 SASEGT. V lost 4 bases and J lost 9; bases outside the gene matches: 4. The CDR3 has 14 amino acids. The CDR3 nucleotides are TGTGCCAGCAGTGGACTAGCGGGAGTAGGTGAGCAGTTCTTC. It translates to CASSGLAGVGEQFF.

The chain has TRBV15 and TRBJ2-7; weak D call: TRBD1 (5 bases). Germline CDR1 and CDR2: LNHNV and YYDKDF (reference sequence). With 5 bases removed from V and 0 bases from J, the gap between germline ends came to 11 bases. The CDR3 runs to 14 residues. Here the CDR3 DNA reads TGTGCCACCAGCGGGCCGGACATCTCCTACGAGCAGTACTTC. It specifies CATSGPDISYEQYF. Supplemented by reference TRBV15 and TRBJ2-7, the full variable domain reads DAMVIQNPRYQVTQFGKPVTLSCSQTLNHNVMYWYQQKSSQAPKLLFHYYDKDFNNEADTPDNFQSRRPNTSFCFLDIRSPGLGDTAMYLCATSGPDISYEQYFGPGTRLTVT.

The chain combines TRBV5-5 with TRBJ2-2; D may be TRBD2 (5 bases). The CDR3 totals 15 residues. Germline loops: CDR1 SGHKS, CDR2 YYEKEE (reference sequence). Trimming stripped 7 bases from V and 4 bases from J, with 17 bases between. The CDR3, as DNA: TGTGCCAGCCTCAGAAGGCCCGCGGGCACCGGGGAGCTGTTTTTT. It encodes CASLRRPAGTGELFF.

This clonotype was detected only a few times. This sequence joins TRBV18 and TRBJ2-1; TRBD2 is a possible D gene (6 bases). There are 13 residues in the CDR3. The V gene lost 6 bases and the J gene lost 7 bases, with 13 bases spanning the gap. Germline CDR1 KGHSH, CDR2 LQKENI. CDR3: CASSLSSANEQFF. The CDR3 bases are TGTGCCAGCTCTCTATCTAGCGCGAATGAGCAGTTCTTC.

The CDR3, as DNA: TGTGCCAGCAGTAACGACAGGGGACGCACAGATACGCAGTATTTT. Translation gives CASSNDRGRTDTQYF. This sequence joins TRBV6-1 and TRBJ2-3; 8 nucleotides align to TRBD1. The CDR3 is 15 residues long. CDR1 and CDR2 (germline): MNHNS, SASEGT. Unmatched junction bases numbered 5, after V lost 5 bases and J lost 1 base.

The chain employs TRBV19 and TRBJ2-1; 7 nucleotides align to TRBD2. CDR3 length: 13 residues. After removal of 9 bases from V and 7 bases from J, the junction contained 9 bases not matched to a gene. Germline V lookup: CDR1 LNHDA, CDR2 SQIVND (reference sequence). This CDR3 reads CASRGAGLNEQFF. In DNA, the CDR3 is TGTGCCAGCCGGGGAGCGGGACTTAATGAGCAGTTCTTC.

The chain couples TRBV6-5 to TRBJ1-6, with 11 bases fitting TRBD1. Germline CDR1 reads MNHEY; CDR2 reads SVGAGI. The ends lost 8 bases at V and 7 bases at J; junction bases unmatched: 1. There are 13 residues in the CDR3. The CDR3 loop is CASGQGANSPLHF. For the CDR3, the DNA is TGTGCCAGCGGACAGGGGGCAAATTCACCCCTCCACTTT.

This clonotype was seen a single time. This chain uses TRBV7-2 with TRBJ2-7, with D possibly matching TRBD2 (6 bases). This CDR3 has 15 amino acids. Germline V gene sequence: CDR1 SGHTA, CDR2 FQGNSA. V lost 0 bases and J 2 bases, leaving 11 bases between the germline ends. CDR3 nucleotide sequence: TGTGCCAGCAGCTTAGCGGCTAGCGCGGCCTACGAGCAGTACTTC. Encoded protein: CASSLAASAAYEQYF.

The chain uses TRBV19 and TRBJ1-1; D is perhaps TRBD1 (5 bases). The CDR3 runs to 13 residues. V dropped 3 bases and J dropped 4 bases, with 9 bases sitting between them. Germline V lookup: CDR1 LNHDA, CDR2 SQIVND (reference sequence). CDR3 protein: CASSIYQGTEAFF. CDR3 nucleotides: TGTGCCAGTAGTATTTATCAGGGCACTGAAGCTTTCTTT.

This clonotype is deemed medium-sized. A read error may produce the germline difference seen at one junction end. The V and J genes are TRBV29-1 and TRBJ2-1, with 9 bases aligning to TRBD2. The CDR3 length is 13 residues. Germline-derived CDR1 and CDR2 are SQVTM and ANQGSEA. The CDR3 spells CSVDAREGTSRNF. The CDR3 DNA follows: TGCAGCGTTGATGCGAGGGAGGGGACTAGCCGGAACTTC.

The CDR3 is CASSPAVGVEQYF. The CDR3 nucleotides are TGTGCCAGCTCACCAGCCGTGGGGGTCGAGCAGTACTTC. V is TRBV18 and J is TRBJ2-7, with D perhaps assigned TRBD1 or TRBD2 (5 bases each). Trimming cost V 2 bases and J 6 bases, with 11 bases left between them. The CDR3 totals 13 residues. Germline CDR1 reads KGHSH; CDR2 reads LQKENI.

This clonotype has more than one count but fewer than ten. J is TRBJ1-3 and V is TRBV5-5, with D unclear. Trimming cost V 4 bases and J 0 bases, with 20 bases left between them. The CDR3 extends over 18 amino acids. Looked up from germline, CDR1 is SGHKS and CDR2 is YYEKEE (reference sequence). This CDR3 reads CASSPRSDAAISGNTIYF. Here the CDR3 DNA reads TGTGCCAGCAGCCCCCGGTCCGACGCGGCTATCTCTGGAAACACCATATATTTT.

This clonotype was detected only a few times. The J gene is TRBJ1-5, the V gene TRBV19; 12 nucleotides match TRBD1. Germline V gene data show CDR1 as LNHDA and CDR2 as SQIVND (reference sequence). Trimming cost V 6 bases and J 5 bases; bases outside gene matches: 8. The CDR3 length is 16 residues. CDR3 DNA: TGTGCCAGTAGGGGGACAGGGGGCTTTTGGGATCAGCCCCAGCATTTT. Its translation is CASRGTGGFWDQPQHF.

The chain uses TRBV18 and TRBJ2-7, with 8 bases that match TRBD2. V dropped 8 bases and J dropped 2; count of bases not matched to a gene: 5. In germline, CDR1 is KGHSH, CDR2 LQKENI. CDR3 length: 13 residues. The CDR3 reads CASRGGRTYEQYF. The CDR3 nucleotides read TGTGCCAGCCGCGGCGGGAGGACCTACGAGCAGTACTTC.

This clonotype has just a few counts. V usage is TRBV6-6 and J usage is TRBJ1-5; D is uncertain. V was cut by 6 bases and J by 6 bases, with 15 bases left in between. This CDR3 spans 14 amino acids. Looked up from germline, CDR1 is MNHNY and CDR2 is SVGAGI (reference sequence). DNA of the CDR3: TGTGCCAGCAGCCCAAGTTTTTTAGGTCAGCCCCAGCATTTT. Protein product: CASSPSFLGQPQHF.

This clonotype is termed medium-sized. The genes are TRBV6-1 and TRBJ2-2, with 7 bases aligning to TRBD2. V lost 8 bases and J lost 6; bases outside the gene matches: 12. Germline V gives CDR1 MNHNS, CDR2 SASEGT. CDR3 size: 15 residues. CDR3 DNA: TGTGCCAGCCGAGGTGGGGGGGGAGAAGCCGGGGAGCTGTTTTTT. Translating it yields CASRGGGGEAGELFF.